One and the same sample provided the 24 T cell receptor beta chains below, sequenced in a study of blood T cell repertoires in COVID-19. Clones were read by immunoSEQ multiplex PCR, and TCRdb kept only the in-frame ones, dropping some. This table holds roughly 250,000 clones, around nine tenths found once. The sample comprised PBMCs or T cells enriched from blood (not recorded which). Receptors originate from a woman between 18 and 29 years old who had recovered from COVID-19.

The chain is built from TRBV2 and TRBJ2-4, with a possible D match to TRBD2 (5 bases). Germline values: CDR1 SNHLY, CDR2 FYNNEI. V was shortened by 5 bases and J by 0 bases, with 11 bases between the two germline ends. The CDR3 runs 15 residues. CDR3: CASSTGDLAKNIQYF. CDR3 in DNA: TGTGCCAGCAGTACCGGGGATCTAGCCAAAAACATTCAGTACTTC. The full variable domain, completed using reference TRBV2 and TRBJ2-4, is EPEVTQTPSHQVTQMGQEVILRCVPISNHLYFYWYRQILGQKVEFLVSFYNNEISEKSEIFDDQFSVERPDGSNFTLKIRSTKLEDSAMYFCASSTGDLAKNIQYFGAGTRLSVL.

CDR3 residues: CASSLDPSGASHEQYF. In DNA form, the CDR3 reads TGTGCCAGCAGCTTAGATCCGTCAGGGGCGTCTCACGAGCAGTACTTC. The chain uses TRBV11-2 and TRBJ2-7, with a weak D call TRBD1 (6 bases). The CDR3 runs 16 residues. Germline lookup yields CDR1 SGHAT and CDR2 FQNNGV. V was shortened by 0 bases and J by 5 bases, with 17 bases between the two germline ends. The whole variable domain, remainder taken from reference TRBV11-2 and TRBJ2-7, is EAGVAQSPRYKIIEKRQSVAFWCNPISGHATLYWYQQILGQGPKLLIQFQNNGVVDDSQLPKDRFSAERLKGVDSTLKIQPAKLEDSAVYLCASSLDPSGASHEQYFGPGTRLTVT.

The rearrangement joins TRBV27 to TRBJ1-4, with D hard to call. CDR1 and CDR2 from the germline V gene are MNHEY and SMNVEV (reference sequence). The CDR3 loop spans 18 amino acids. Trimming removed 5 bases from V and 0 bases from J, with 19 bases in between. CDR3 nucleotide sequence: TGTGCCAGCAGTCCCTCGACCCTGGCGGCCTCAACTAATGAAAAACTGTTTTTT. This translates into CASSPSTLAASTNEKLFF.

The chain couples TRBV10-3 to TRBJ1-3; a possible D gene is TRBD1 (5 bases). Germline V gene lookup returns CDR1 ENHRY and CDR2 SYGVKD. This CDR3 region has 15 residues. Trimming took 3 bases from V and 5 from J, leaving 14 bases between them. The CDR3 reads CAISDGDSYRNTIYF. The CDR3 bases are TGTGCCATCAGTGATGGTGACAGTTACAGAAACACCATATATTTT.

The chain has TRBV9 and TRBJ2-5; 11 bases agree with TRBD2. J was trimmed by 4 bases and V by 3 bases; bases with no gene match: 5. The CDR3 has 15 residues. Germline V gene data show CDR1 as SGDLS and CDR2 as YYNGEE. DNA for the CDR3: TGTGCCAGCAGCGCGGTAGCGGGAGGGCCAGAGACCCAGTACTTC. It codes for CASSAVAGGPETQYF.

The chain employs TRBV4-1 and TRBJ1-2, with D perhaps matching TRBD1 (5 bases). V was clipped by 0 bases and J by 4 bases, with 12 bases between them. Germline V CDR1 and CDR2: MGHRA, YSYEKL. The CDR3 has 15 residues. The CDR3 sequence: CASSQEVGLPYGYTF. CDR3 DNA: TGCGCCAGCAGCCAAGAGGTGGGACTGCCCTATGGCTACACCTTC.

CDR3 protein: CASSPHQAGNTDTQYF. The CDR3 nucleotides read TGTGCCAGCTCACCACACCAGGCAGGGAACACAGATACGCAGTATTTT. The chain couples TRBV18 to TRBJ2-3; D possibly corresponds to TRBD1 (5 bases). CDR3 length: 16 residues. V dropped 1 base and J dropped 2 bases, with 13 bases sitting between them. The germline V gene has CDR1 KGHSH and CDR2 LQKENI.

This clone was recorded once. The genes are TRBV7-2 and TRBJ1-5; D remains unclear. The CDR3 totals 13 residues. V dropped 2 bases and J dropped 2 bases, with 4 bases sitting between them. The V gene's germline CDR1 is SGHTA and CDR2 FQGNSA. The CDR3 sequence is CASSLRGNQPQHF. The CDR3 nucleotides read TGTGCCAGCAGCTTACGGGGCAATCAGCCCCAGCATTTT. The full variable domain, with the rest looked up from reference TRBV7-2 and TRBJ1-5, is GAGVSQSPSNKVTEKGKDVELRCDPISGHTALYWYRQSLGQGLEFLIYFQGNSAPDKSGLPSDRFSAERTGGSVSTLTIQRTQQEDSAVYLCASSLRGNQPQHFGDGTRLSIL.

The table lists this clone with a few counts. V and J are TRBV3-1 (or the pseudogene TRBV3-2) and TRBJ2-7, with TRBD1 identical over 10 bases. The CDR3 spans 15 residues. V was clipped by 3 bases and J by 7 bases; unmatched bases: 9. CDR1 is LGHDT and CDR2 is YNNKEL in the germline V gene (reference sequence). The CDR3 is CASSHYRQGAGEQYF. The CDR3 nucleotides read TGTGCCAGCAGCCATTATAGACAGGGGGCGGGGGAGCAGTACTTC.

V usage is TRBV28 and J usage is TRBJ1-4; 9 bases match TRBD1. V dropped 4 bases and J dropped 2; count of bases not matched to a gene: 5. Germline values: CDR1 MDHEN, CDR2 SYDVKM. The CDR3 loop spans 16 amino acids. CDR3 sequence reads: CASSSDRGRTNEKLFF. CDR3 DNA sequence: TGTGCCAGCAGTTCGGACAGGGGCAGGACTAATGAAAAACTGTTTTTT.

The chain couples TRBV27 to TRBJ1-6; the match to TRBD1 covers 12 bases. Trimming at V came to 4 bases and at J to 10 bases, leaving 8 bases not matched to a gene. The CDR3 loop spans 16 amino acids. Per germline, CDR1 MNHEY and CDR2 SMNVEV (reference sequence). CDR3 in DNA: TGTGCCAGCAGTTCTCTCCTAGGGACAGGGGGCTCACCCCTCCACTTT. Encoded protein: CASSSLLGTGGSPLHF.

The J gene is TRBJ2-1, the V gene TRBV5-1; 12 positions match TRBD2. The V segment lost 4 bases and the J segment 6 bases; nucleotides outside the gene matches: 8. Germline V gives CDR1 SGHRS, CDR2 YFSETQ. CDR3 length equals 16 residues. In DNA form, the CDR3 reads TGCGCCAGCAGCAGCGGGACTAGCGGGTACACCAATGAGCAGTTCTTC. Protein: CASSSGTSGYTNEQFF.

The V gene is TRBV28, the J gene TRBJ1-1; D is ambiguous. The germline V gene encodes CDR1 MDHEN and CDR2 SYDVKM. The ends were cut back, 8 bases at V and 5 bases at J, with 18 bases in the middle. There are 14 residues in the CDR3. For the CDR3, the DNA is TGTGCCAGCGGCCGGGAGATCTTGGGGACTGAAGCTTTCTTT. Protein sequence: CASGREILGTEAFF.

CDR3 residues: CASSPGQGSVYEQYF. DNA of the CDR3: TGTGCCAGCTCCCCCGGACAGGGATCTGTCTACGAGCAGTACTTC. This chain uses TRBV18 with TRBJ2-7; 8 bases agree with TRBD1. The CDR3 is made up of 15 amino acids. Germline V CDR1 and CDR2: KGHSH, LQKENI. After removal of 6 bases from V and 3 bases from J, the junction contained 10 bases not matched to a gene. The full variable domain, rest sourced from reference TRBV18 and TRBJ2-7, is NAGVMQNPRHLVRRRGQEARLRCSPMKGHSHVYWYRQLPEEGLKFMVYLQKENIIDESGMPKERFSAEFPKEGPSILRIQQVVRGDSAAYFCASSPGQGSVYEQYFGPGTRLTVT.

The chain has TRBV5-1 and TRBJ1-1; 9 bases match TRBD1. J lost 2 bases, V lost 5 bases, and 1 base had no gene match. This CDR3 contains 13 residues. CDR1 and CDR2 from the germline V gene are SGHRS and YFSETQ. In DNA, the CDR3 is TGCGCCAGCAGTACAGGGGGCAACACTGAAGCTTTCTTT. Translated, it gives CASSTGGNTEAFF.

The CDR3 bases are TGTGCCAGCAAGTTAGACTCGAATCAGCCCCAGCATTTT. It yields the protein CASKLDSNQPQHF. This rearrangement joins TRBV2 to TRBJ1-5; D not resolved. Trimming cost V 7 bases and J 4 bases, with 11 bases left between them. Germline V gene data show CDR1 as SNHLY and CDR2 as FYNNEI. The CDR3 has 13 amino acids. Together with reference TRBV2 and TRBJ1-5, the CDR3 gives the full variable domain: EPEVTQTPSHQVTQMGQEVILRCVPISNHLYFYWYRQILGQKVEFLVSFYNNEISEKSEIFDDQFSVERPDGSNFTLKIRSTKLEDSAMYFCASKLDSNQPQHFGDGTRLSIL.

The CDR3 sequence is CASSLAGGTETQYF. The CDR3 bases are TGTGCCAGCAGTTTAGCGGGAGGCACAGAGACCCAGTACTTC. V usage is TRBV28 and J usage is TRBJ2-5; 8 bases map to TRBD2. The CDR3 has 14 amino acids. Germline V gene data show CDR1 as MDHEN and CDR2 as SYDVKM. V was clipped by 2 bases and J by 4 bases; unmatched bases: 3.

The chain links TRBV5-4 to TRBJ2-5; 14 bases match TRBD2. The germline V gene has CDR1 SGHNT and CDR2 YYREEE (reference sequence). This CDR3 is 15 amino acids long. With V trimmed by 5 bases and J by 4 bases, 4 bases remained unmatched. CDR3 in amino acids: CASRTGTSGGETQYF. In nucleotides, the CDR3 is TGTGCCAGCAGAACCGGGACTAGCGGGGGAGAGACCCAGTACTTC.

This chain links TRBV6-4 with TRBJ2-1, with a possible D match to TRBD1 (6 bases). The V gene lost 2 bases and the J gene lost 5 bases, with 13 bases spanning the gap. Germline V gene lookup returns CDR1 MRHNA and CDR2 SNTAGT. This CDR3 comprises 15 residues. For the CDR3, the DNA is TGTGCCAGCAGTGACGAACAGGGTATACACAATGAGCAGTTCTTC. It encodes CASSDEQGIHNEQFF.

The rearrangement uses TRBV19 and TRBJ2-2; TRBD1 matches 7 bases. Germline-derived CDR1 and CDR2 are LNHDA and SQIVND (reference sequence). V trimming: 5 bases; J trimming: 3 bases; junction bases outside the gene matches: 6. The CDR3 has 15 residues. CDR3 in DNA: TGTGCCAGTAGTTCACCGGGACAGCACACCGGGGAGCTGTTTTTT. It encodes CASSSPGQHTGELFF.

This sequence joins TRBV7-2 and TRBJ2-5; TRBD2 aligns across 13 bases. This CDR3 is built from 16 residues. V gave up 5 bases and J gave up 4 bases; unmatched junction bases: 7. Looked up from germline, CDR1 is SGHTA and CDR2 is FQGNSA. The CDR3 DNA is TGTGCCAGCAGCCCCCGGACTAGCGGGAGACGAGAGACCCAGTACTTC. Its protein is CASSPRTSGRRETQYF.

The chain joins TRBV9 to TRBJ1-6; unclear D gene. CDR1 and CDR2 from the germline V gene are SGDLS and YYNGEE. V shed 2 bases and J shed 7 bases, with 16 bases lying between them. This CDR3 has 16 amino acids. CDR3 amino acids: CASSVGKGAGNSPLHF. In DNA form, the CDR3 reads TGTGCCAGCAGCGTGGGAAAGGGCGCGGGGAATTCACCCCTCCACTTT.

The chain uses TRBV28 and TRBJ2-7, with TRBD1 identical over 7 bases. CDR3 length: 15 residues. In germline, CDR1 is MDHEN, CDR2 SYDVKM. V shed 7 bases, J shed 3 bases, and the junction held 12 bases outside the gene matches. Here the CDR3 reads CASIPTGTADYEQYF. CDR3 coding DNA: TGTGCCAGCATACCTACCGGGACAGCGGACTACGAGCAGTACTTC.

The genes are TRBV18 and TRBJ2-1, with TRBD2 matching over 12 bases. This CDR3 has 16 residues. The V and J ends lost 1 base and 11 bases, in that order; junction bases with no gene match: 9. Germline V CDR1 and CDR2: KGHSH, LQKENI. The CDR3 here is CASSPLTTSGSEKQFF. The CDR3 nucleotides read TGTGCCAGCTCACCACTTACGACTAGCGGGAGTGAGAAGCAGTTCTTC. Filled out from reference TRBV18 and TRBJ2-1, the complete variable domain reads NAGVMQNPRHLVRRRGQEARLRCSPMKGHSHVYWYRQLPEEGLKFMVYLQKENIIDESGMPKERFSAEFPKEGPSILRIQQVVRGDSAAYFCASSPLTTSGSEKQFFGPGTRLTVL.